This T cell receptor (beta chain) was identified in a study of immune cell composition in non-small cell lung cancer. Study-level information: Histologic subtype was mainly adenocarcinoma or squamous cell carcinoma.

This table comes from immunoSEQ multiplex PCR, and its TCRdb copy is limited to in-frame clones, with some not included. Of about 2,500 clones in the sample, 70% to 90% were seen once. The CDR3 contains 15 residues. Germline-derived CDR1 and CDR2 are MNHNY and SVGAGI (reference sequence). V lost 7 bases and J 0 bases, leaving 12 bases between the germline ends. On this clone itself: Its antigen is still unknown.

General study findings and limits: Tumour-associated clones >0.5% occurred in approximately 32% of adenocarcinomas, approximately 79% of squamous. Tumour TCR-beta clonality showed no significant link to smoking pack-years.

The TCR originated in a human donor with non-small cell lung cancer. The sequenced material came from lung tumor tissue. The rearrangement joins TRBV6-6 to TRBJ2-2; a possible D gene is TRBD1 (6 bases). In DNA, the CDR3 is TGTGCCAGCACTTGGACAGTCGCGAACACCGGGGAGCTGTTTTTT. Translating it yields CASTWTVANTGELFF.